This T cell receptor (beta chain) was retrieved from a study of OX40 agonist ivuxolimab in advanced cancers. The study, taken as a whole, reports: By week 6 at 0.1 to 3.0 mg/kg, blood CD4+ and CD8+ T cells had expanded clonally. On average, a greater number of expanded clones characterised CD8+ T cells relative to CD4+. Antigen specificity was not determined for the expanded peripheral T cells.

This clone was found a few times. Its antigen is not known. V shed 6 bases and J shed 0 bases, with 12 bases lying between them. Germline V gene data show CDR1 as MDHEN and CDR2 as SYDVKM. This CDR3 comprises 16 residues. Using immunoSEQ multiplex PCR, the repertoire was profiled, and TCRdb retains in-frame clones only, with some absent. The sample records about 66,000 clones, 81% being singletons. Material: CD4+ or CD8+ T cells sorted from blood, obtained in a trial of the OX40 agonist ivuxolimab. The chain recombines TRBV28 with TRBJ2-6; no firm D call. The TCR originated in an adult with an advanced solid tumor such as melanoma, head and neck, liver or kidney cancer. CDR3 protein: CASRLRTGSGANVLTF. As DNA, the CDR3 is TGTGCCAGCAGACTCAGGACGGGCTCTGGGGCCAACGTCCTGACTTTC.